The present TCR beta chain was sequenced within a study of T cells in Graves' hyperthyroidism and ophthalmopathy. Turning to the study itself: Any treatment followed the collection of peripheral blood at initial diagnosis.

Template material for amplifying TCR beta CDR3 regions consisted of RNA transcripts. HTBI primers were used for first-round RT-PCR of the TCR CDR3. MiXCR, run by TCRdb on the multiplex PCR reads, gives a single entry per CDR3 protein. The table has around 300,000 distinct CDR3 sequences, about 25% seen once. Germline-derived CDR1 and CDR2 are MNHEY and SVGAGI. The CDR3 runs 14 residues. V was trimmed by 8 bases and J by 3 bases, leaving 17 bases between them. This clonotype was observed many times. Subjects aged 18 to 65 presented with newly diagnosed hyperthyroidism of less than 2 months' duration. PBMCs were collected from a roughly 10 ml volume of fresh peripheral blood.

The specimen sequenced was blood. The chain is built from TRBV6-5 and TRBJ2-7, with D maybe TRBD2 (5 bases). The receptor was derived from a man in his forties with Graves' hyperthyroidism that later progressed to Graves' ophthalmopathy. The CDR3 sequence is CASRLAPSLYEQYF. In nucleotides, the CDR3 is TGTGCCAGCCGTCTAGCACCCTCCCTCTACGAGCAGTACTTC.